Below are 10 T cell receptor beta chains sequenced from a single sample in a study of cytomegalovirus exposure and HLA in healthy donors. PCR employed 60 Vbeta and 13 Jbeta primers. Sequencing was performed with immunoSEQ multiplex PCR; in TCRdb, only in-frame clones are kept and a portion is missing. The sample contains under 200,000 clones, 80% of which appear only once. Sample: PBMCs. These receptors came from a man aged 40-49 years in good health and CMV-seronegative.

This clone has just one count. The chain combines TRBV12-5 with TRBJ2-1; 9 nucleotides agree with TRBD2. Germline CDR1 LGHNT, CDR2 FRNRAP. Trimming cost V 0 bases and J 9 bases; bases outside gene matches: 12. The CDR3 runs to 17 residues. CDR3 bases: TGTGCTAGTGGTTTGGTAACAGCTAGCGGGGTTGACGTTGAGCAGTTCTTC. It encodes CASGLVTASGVDVEQFF.

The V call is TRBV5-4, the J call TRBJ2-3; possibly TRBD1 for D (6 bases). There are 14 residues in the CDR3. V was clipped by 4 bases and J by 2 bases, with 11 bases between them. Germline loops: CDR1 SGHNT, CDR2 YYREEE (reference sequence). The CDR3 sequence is CASSPDRYTDTQYF. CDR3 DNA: TGTGCCAGCAGCCCGGACAGATACACAGATACGCAGTATTTT.

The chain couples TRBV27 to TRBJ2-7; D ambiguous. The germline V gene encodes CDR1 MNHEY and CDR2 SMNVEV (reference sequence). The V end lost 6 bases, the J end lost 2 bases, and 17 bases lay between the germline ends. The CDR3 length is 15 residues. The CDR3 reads CASSSTKNPTYEQYF. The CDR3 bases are TGTGCCAGCAGCTCCACAAAGAACCCGACCTACGAGCAGTACTTC.

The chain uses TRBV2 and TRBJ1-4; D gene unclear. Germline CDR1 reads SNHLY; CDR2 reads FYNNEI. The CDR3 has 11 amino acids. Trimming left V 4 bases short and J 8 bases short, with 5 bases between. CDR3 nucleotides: TGTGCCAGCAGTGCTGAGGAAAAACTGTTTTTT. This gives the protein CASSAEEKLFF.

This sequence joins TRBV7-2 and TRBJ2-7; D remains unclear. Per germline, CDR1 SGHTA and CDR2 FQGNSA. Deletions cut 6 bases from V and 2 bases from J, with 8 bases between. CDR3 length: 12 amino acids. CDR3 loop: CASSQSPYEQYF. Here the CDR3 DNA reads TGTGCCAGCAGTCAGTCACCCTACGAGCAGTACTTC.

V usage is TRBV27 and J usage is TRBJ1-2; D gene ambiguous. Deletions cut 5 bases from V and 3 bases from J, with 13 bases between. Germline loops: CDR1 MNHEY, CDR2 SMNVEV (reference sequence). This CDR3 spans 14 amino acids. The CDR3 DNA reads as TGTGCCAGCAGTCCCGGCGGGCTGGACTATGGCTACACCTTC. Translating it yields CASSPGGLDYGYTF.

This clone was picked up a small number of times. Here the CDR3 DNA reads TGTGCCAGTAGTCTGGCTAGCGGGGTCTACGAGCAGTACTTC. Its translation: CASSLASGVYEQYF. V usage is TRBV19 and J usage is TRBJ2-7; 9 nucleotides align to TRBD2. The CDR3 runs to 14 residues. From germline, CDR1 is LNHDA and CDR2 SQIVND (reference sequence). J was trimmed by 3 bases and V by 5 bases; bases with no gene match: 5.

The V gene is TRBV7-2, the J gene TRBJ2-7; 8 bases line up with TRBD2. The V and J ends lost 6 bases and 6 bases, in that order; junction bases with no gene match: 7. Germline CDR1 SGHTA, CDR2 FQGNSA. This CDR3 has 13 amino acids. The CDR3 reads CASSSRREAEQYF. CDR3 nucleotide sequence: TGTGCCAGCAGTTCTAGGCGGGAGGCCGAGCAGTACTTC.

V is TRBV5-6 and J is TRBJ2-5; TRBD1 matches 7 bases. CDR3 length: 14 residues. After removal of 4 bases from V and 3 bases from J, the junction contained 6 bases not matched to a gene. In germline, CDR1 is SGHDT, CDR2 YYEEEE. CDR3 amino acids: CASSTGTAKETQYF. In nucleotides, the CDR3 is TGTGCCAGCAGCACCGGGACAGCGAAAGAGACCCAGTACTTC.

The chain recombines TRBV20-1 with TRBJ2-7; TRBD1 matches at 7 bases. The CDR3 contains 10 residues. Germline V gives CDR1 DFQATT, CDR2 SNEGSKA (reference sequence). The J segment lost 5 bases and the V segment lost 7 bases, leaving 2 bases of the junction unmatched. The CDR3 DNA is TGCAGTGGACAGGGTAACGAGCAGTACTTC. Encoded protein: CSGQGNEQYF.